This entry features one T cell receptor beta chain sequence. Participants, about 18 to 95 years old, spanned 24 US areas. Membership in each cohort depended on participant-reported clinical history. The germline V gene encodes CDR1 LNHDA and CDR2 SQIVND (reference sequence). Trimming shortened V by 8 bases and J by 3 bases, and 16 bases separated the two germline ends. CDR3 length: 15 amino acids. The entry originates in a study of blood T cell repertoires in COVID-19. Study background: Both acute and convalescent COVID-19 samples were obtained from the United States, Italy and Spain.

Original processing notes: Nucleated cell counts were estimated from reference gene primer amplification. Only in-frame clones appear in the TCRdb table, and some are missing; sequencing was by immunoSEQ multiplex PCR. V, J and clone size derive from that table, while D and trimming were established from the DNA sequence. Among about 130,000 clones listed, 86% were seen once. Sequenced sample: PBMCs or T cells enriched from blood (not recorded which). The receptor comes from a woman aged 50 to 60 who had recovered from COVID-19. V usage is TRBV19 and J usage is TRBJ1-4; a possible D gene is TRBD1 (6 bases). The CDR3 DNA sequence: TGTGCCAGTGCGCCTCCCGGGACATCTAATGAAAAACTGTTTTTT. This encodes CASAPPGTSNEKLFF.